Presented here are 31 T cell receptor beta chains from one specimen sequenced in a study of T cells in Graves' hyperthyroidism and ophthalmopathy. Amplification targeted TCR beta CDR3 regions from RNA transcripts. The HTBI set primed first-round TCR CDR3 RT-PCR. TCRdb re-analysed the multiplex PCR reads in MiXCR, keeping a single row per CDR3 protein. This sample has 500,000 or so distinct CDR3 sequences, with 17% found just once. The specimen sequenced was blood. These receptors all stem from a young woman with Graves' ophthalmopathy.

The gene calls are TRBV6-1 and TRBJ2-1, with 10 bases that match TRBD1. V trimming: 7 bases; J trimming: 4 bases; junction bases outside the gene matches: 4. Germline V CDR1 and CDR2: MNHNS, SASEGT. This CDR3 comprises 14 residues. The CDR3, as DNA: TGTGCCAGCAACCGGGACAGGGGTTACAATGAGCAGTTCTTC. Protein product: CASNRDRGYNEQFF.

This clonotype was counted at least ten times. CDR3 in DNA: TGTGCCAGCAGCTCAAACGGAGGGAACAATGAGCAGTTCTTC. It specifies CASSSNGGNNEQFF. The chain joins TRBV3-1 to TRBJ2-1, with a weak D call TRBD2 (6 bases). The CDR3 spans 14 residues. The V and J ends lost 5 bases and 5 bases respectively, with 13 bases between them. Germline values: CDR1 LGHDT, CDR2 YNNKEL (reference sequence).

This clonotype has ten or more counts. An end of the junction differs from the germline gene, which may be a read error. V usage is TRBV7-2 and J usage is TRBJ2-2; 9 nucleotides line up with TRBD2. The CDR3 totals 16 residues. Germline lookup yields CDR1 SGHTA and CDR2 FQGNSA. The CDR3 nucleotides are TGTGCCAGCAGCTTTCCAGCGGGAGGAGGCACCGGGAAGCTGTTTTTT. It specifies CASSFPAGGGTGKLFF. The full variable domain, in which reference TRBV7-2 and TRBJ2-2 provide the parts outside the CDR3, is GAGVSQSPSNKVTEKGKDVELRCDPISGHTALYWYRQSLGQGLEFLIYFQGNSAPDKSGLPSDRFSAERTGGSVSTLTIQRTQQEDSAVYLCASSFPAGGGTGKLFFGEGSRLTVL.

Ten or more counts support this clonotype. The chain links TRBV19 to TRBJ1-1, with 9 bases matching TRBD1. The germline V gene has CDR1 LNHDA and CDR2 SQIVND (reference sequence). The CDR3 has 14 residues. V gave up 8 bases and J gave up 5 bases; unmatched junction bases: 9. CDR3 DNA: TGTGCCAGTCGACCAACAGGGGGCTGGACTGAAGCTTTCTTT. It encodes CASRPTGGWTEAFF.

This clonotype was counted only a few times. The V gene is TRBV20-1, the J gene TRBJ1-6; TRBD1 aligns across 12 bases. This CDR3 is built from 14 residues. Losses at the gene ends were 6 bases for V and 9 bases for J; bases not matched to a gene: 6. Germline CDR1 reads DFQATT; CDR2 reads SNEGSKA (reference sequence). The chain's CDR3 is CSATLGQGASPLHF. As DNA, the CDR3 is TGCAGTGCGACACTGGGACAGGGGGCTTCACCCCTCCACTTT.

This clonotype was recorded many times. The CDR3 DNA is TGTGCCAGCAGCTGGGAGCCTCGCGGGGGGCTGGTTGGGGCCAACGTCCTGACTTTC. Its translation is CASSWEPRGGLVGANVLTF. V gene TRBV7-8 combines with J gene TRBJ2-6, with 8 nucleotides matching TRBD2. Germline CDR1 and CDR2: SGHVS and FQNEAQ. V was pared by 4 bases and J by 3 bases, with 14 bases of the junction left unmatched. The CDR3 loop spans 19 amino acids.

This clonotype was found many times. The chain employs TRBV30 and TRBJ1-1, with D perhaps TRBD1 (5 bases). The V end was cut by 1 base, the J end by 7 bases, with 19 bases between. Looked up from germline, CDR1 is GTSNPN and CDR2 is SVGIG (reference sequence). CDR3 size: 15 residues. The CDR3 nucleotides are TGTGCCTGGAGTGAGCAGGGAGGGGCCCTTAATGAAGCTTTCTTT. It specifies CAWSEQGGALNEAFF.

This clonotype has more than one count but fewer than ten. J is TRBJ2-2 and V is TRBV11-1, with 9 bases matching TRBD1. This CDR3 region has 18 residues. Germline-derived CDR1 and CDR2 are SGHAT and FQDESV (reference sequence). The V segment lost 6 bases and the J segment 7 bases; nucleotides outside the gene matches: 18. The CDR3 reads CASRGTINRGRKVGELFF. Written as DNA, the CDR3 is TGTGCCAGCAGGGGGACCATAAACAGGGGGCGCAAGGTCGGGGAGCTGTTTTTT.

There are a few counts of this clonotype. The V gene is TRBV2, the J gene TRBJ1-2; 7 bases agree with TRBD1. Per the germline V gene, CDR1 is SNHLY and CDR2 is FYNNEI. The length of the CDR3 is 11 residues. After removal of 6 bases from V and 10 bases from J, the junction contained 5 bases not matched to a gene. DNA for the CDR3: TGTGCCAGCAGAATTAGGGGGCCCTACACCTTC. Its protein is CASRIRGPYTF.

J is TRBJ2-1 and V is TRBV6-9; maybe TRBD2 (7 bases). Germline values: CDR1 MNHGY, CDR2 SVAAGI. Trimming stripped 3 bases from V and 7 bases from J, with 13 bases between. The CDR3 is made up of 14 amino acids. The CDR3 DNA reads as TGTGCCAGCAGTTACCCGGGGGGCCTGAATGAGCAGTTCTTC. This gives the protein CASSYPGGLNEQFF.

This clonotype was detected ten times or more. The J gene is TRBJ1-4, the V gene TRBV18, with D unresolved. V was pared by 2 bases and J by 4 bases, with 8 bases between. Germline V CDR1 and CDR2: KGHSH, LQKENI. The CDR3 consists of 14 residues. The CDR3 nucleotides are TGTGCCAGCTCACCAAGAAGGGTTAATGAAAAACTGTTTTTT. This gives the protein CASSPRRVNEKLFF.

In this sample, this clonotype turned up many times. The chain combines TRBV7-8 with TRBJ1-2; no clear D gene. The V end was cut by 1 base, the J end by 2 bases, with 14 bases between. The CDR3 is made up of 16 amino acids. The germline V gene encodes CDR1 SGHVS and CDR2 FQNEAQ. In nucleotides, the CDR3 is TGTGCCAGCAGCTTAGTGGCCGGAGATACGAACTATGGCTACACCTTC. Translated, it gives CASSLVAGDTNYGYTF.

This clonotype was found many times. This sequence joins TRBV28 and TRBJ2-7, with 8 bases matching TRBD1. The junction had 4 bases not matched to a gene; V was cut back by 7 bases and J by 5 bases. Per germline, CDR1 MDHEN and CDR2 SYDVKM. CDR3 length equals 12 residues. This CDR3 is CASNDRGHEQYF. CDR3 DNA: TGTGCCAGCAACGACAGGGGCCACGAGCAGTACTTC.

This clonotype was seen at least ten times. J is TRBJ1-1 and V is TRBV2, with D perhaps TRBD1 (6 bases). The CDR3 contains 13 residues. The germline CDR1 and CDR2 sequences are SNHLY and FYNNEI. V lost 7 bases and J lost 4, with 13 bases in between. The CDR3 nucleotides are TGTGCCAGCAAATCGGACAGTGGCACTGAAGCTTTCTTT. Protein product: CASKSDSGTEAFF.

In this sample, this clonotype turned up many times. This chain joins TRBV27 and TRBJ2-3; 9 bases map to TRBD2. The CDR3 sequence is 19 residues long. Germline V CDR1 and CDR2: MNHEY, SMNVEV (reference sequence). V lost 2 bases, J lost 3 bases, and 15 bases stayed unmatched. The CDR3 sequence is CASSLPPGGAGGSTDTQYF. The CDR3 DNA follows: TGTGCCAGCAGTTTACCGCCGGGGGGAGCGGGAGGCTCGACAGATACGCAGTATTTT.

The rearrangement links TRBV27 to TRBJ2-1, with D tentatively TRBD1 (5 bases). Germline assignment: CDR1 MNHEY and CDR2 SMNVEV (reference sequence). V lost 6 bases to trimming and J lost 5 bases, with 17 bases between them. This CDR3 region has 15 residues. The CDR3 DNA reads TGTGCCAGCAGCCAAGAGGTCACAGGTAACAATGAGCAGTTCTTC. Its protein product is CASSQEVTGNNEQFF.

This chain connects TRBV6-1 to TRBJ1-5; TRBD1 might be the D (5 bases). The V gene lost 5 bases and the J gene lost 7 bases, with 12 bases spanning the gap. The CDR3 totals 13 residues. CDR1 MNHNS and CDR2 SASEGT come from the germline V gene. The DNA for the CDR3 is TGTGCCAGCAGTCGGTCAGGGCGACAGCCCCAGCATTTT. This codes for CASSRSGRQPQHF.

This clonotype was counted at least ten times. The CDR3 DNA reads as TGCAGTGCTAGAGAGGGGGACTATCGAATCAATGAGCAGTTCTTC. The encoded protein is CSAREGDYRINEQFF. V usage is TRBV20-1 and J usage is TRBJ2-1; 7 bases line up with TRBD2. The CDR3 has 15 amino acids. Germline CDR1 DFQATT, CDR2 SNEGSKA (reference sequence). Trimming took 0 bases from V and 6 from J; bases not matched to a gene: 8.

V and J are TRBV6-2 or TRBV6-3 and TRBJ1-5, with D possibly TRBD1 on 5 matching bases. Trimming took 7 bases from V and 3 from J, leaving 7 bases between them. Germline assignment: CDR1 MNHEY and CDR2 SVGEGT. The CDR3 covers 12 residues. This CDR3 is CASMTVNQPQHF. The CDR3 DNA is TGTGCCAGCATGACAGTCAATCAGCCCCAGCATTTT.

This clonotype was found many times. The V gene is TRBV20-1, the J gene TRBJ2-3, with 10 bases aligning to TRBD1. Trimming took 6 bases from V and 3 from J; bases not matched to a gene: 9. Germline V lookup: CDR1 DFQATT, CDR2 SNEGSKA (reference sequence). The CDR3 is 15 amino acids. The CDR3 spells CSADTTGGLTDTQYF. The CDR3 nucleotides are TGCAGTGCCGACACGACAGGGGGCTTGACAGATACGCAGTATTTT.

The count of this clonotype is one. A clone one base away is much larger, so this may be a read error. The chain links TRBV30 to TRBJ1-3; 7 bases agree with TRBD1. The CDR3 is 16 amino acids. CDR1 and CDR2 (germline): GTSNPN, SVGIG (reference sequence). The CDR3 region has the DNA TGTGCCTGGAGCGCGACAGGGATTCACTCTGGAAACACCACATATTTT. This gives the protein CAWSATGIHSGNTTYF. Drawing the rest from reference TRBV30 and TRBJ1-3, the complete variable domain is SQTIHQWPATLVQPVGSPLSLECTVEGTSNPNLYWYRQAAGRGLQLLFYSVGIGQISSEVPQNLSASRPQDRQFILSSKKLLLSDSGFYLCAWSATGIHSGNTTYFGEGSWLTVV.

At least ten counts were recorded for this clonotype. The V gene is TRBV12-3 or TRBV12-4, the J gene TRBJ2-2; maybe TRBD2 (6 bases). This CDR3 has 15 residues. The ends were cut back, 5 bases at V and 4 bases at J, with 14 bases in the middle. In DNA form, the CDR3 reads TGTGCCAGCAGTCTGGGTAGCGGAAGCACCGGGGAGCTGTTTTTT. Translating gives CASSLGSGSTGELFF.

This clonotype was observed a handful of times. J is TRBJ2-1 and V is TRBV6-7; 9 bases are a match to TRBD2. TRBV6-7 is labeled an ORF, and its function is uncertain. V trimming: 8 bases; J trimming: 0 bases; junction bases outside the gene matches: 20. CDR3 length equals 20 residues. In DNA form, the CDR3 reads TGTGCCAGCCAAAGACCAGGGGAGTCTAGCGGGGAGCTCTCCTACAATGAGCAGTTCTTC. Encoded protein: CASQRPGESSGELSYNEQFF.

The chain couples TRBV12-3 or TRBV12-4 to TRBJ1-1; D not resolved. This CDR3 spans 12 amino acids. Trimming stripped 10 bases from V and 3 bases from J, with 12 bases between. DNA for the CDR3: TGTGCCACGGACCCCCCTGACACTGAAGCTTTCTTT. It is translated as CATDPPDTEAFF.

The rearrangement links TRBV19 to TRBJ2-7, with 12 bases aligning to TRBD1. CDR3 length: 15 residues. The germline V gene has CDR1 LNHDA and CDR2 SQIVND (reference sequence). Trimming at V came to 6 bases and at J to 7 bases, leaving 10 bases not matched to a gene. Here the CDR3 DNA reads TGTGCCAGTAGCGTGGGGACAGGGGGCGCCTGGGAGCAGTACTTC. This encodes CASSVGTGGAWEQYF.

This clonotype was recorded a few times. V gene TRBV3-1 combines with J gene TRBJ1-2; D possibly corresponds to TRBD1 (5 bases). The V end lost 5 bases, the J end lost 0 bases, and 13 bases lay between the germline ends. This CDR3 spans 15 amino acids. Germline lookup yields CDR1 LGHDT and CDR2 YNNKEL (reference sequence). The CDR3 bases are TGTGCCAGCAGCTCGACAGCCGCTTCTAACTATGGCTACACCTTC. It translates to CASSSTAASNYGYTF.

At least ten counts were recorded for this clonotype. The chain uses TRBV2 and TRBJ2-5; 10 bases are a match to TRBD2. Germline CDR1 and CDR2: SNHLY and FYNNEI. The CDR3 length is 15 residues. V lost 6 bases, J lost 5 bases, and 9 bases stayed unmatched. The CDR3 here is CASRERGGIWETQYF. DNA for the CDR3: TGTGCCAGCAGAGAGCGGGGGGGCATTTGGGAGACCCAGTACTTC.

The CDR3 here is CASTLRDSRSPLHF. In DNA, the CDR3 is TGTGCCAGCACCCTCCGGGACTCAAGGTCACCCCTCCACTTT. The V and J genes are TRBV27 and TRBJ1-6; TRBD1 is a possible D gene (5 bases). CDR1 MNHEY and CDR2 SMNVEV come from the germline V gene (reference sequence). V was clipped by 7 bases and J by 10 bases, with 17 bases between them. CDR3 size: 14 residues.

In its sample, this clonotype was seen many times. The CDR3 DNA sequence: TGTGCCAGCAGTTTTCGGGGAAGGAGTCTCGACAATGAGCAGTTCTTC. This encodes CASSFRGRSLDNEQFF. The rearrangement uses TRBV12-3 or TRBV12-4 and TRBJ2-1, with D perhaps TRBD2 (5 bases). This CDR3 spans 16 amino acids. V was pared by 3 bases and J by 5 bases, with 17 bases between.

The chain joins TRBV3-1 to TRBJ2-5, with D possibly being TRBD2 (5 bases). From germline, CDR1 is LGHDT and CDR2 YNNKEL (reference sequence). Deletions cut 0 bases from V and 9 bases from J, with 23 bases between. This CDR3 comprises 17 residues. The CDR3 DNA follows: TGTGCCAGCAGCCAAGATTTGGGCCTAGCCCGTGCCTTGGCCCAGTACTTC. This codes for CASSQDLGLARALAQYF.

This clonotype has at least ten counts. The rearrangement links TRBV30 to TRBJ1-1; D is ambiguous. The germline CDR1 and CDR2 sequences are GTSNPN and SVGIG (reference sequence). The CDR3 has 13 amino acids. Trimming removed 4 bases from V and 3 bases from J, with 12 bases in between. CDR3 amino acids: CAWNQRTDTEAFF. The CDR3 coding sequence is TGTGCCTGGAACCAAAGGACCGACACTGAAGCTTTCTTT.